This TCR beta chain originates from a study of blood T cells in healthy people across ages. Trimming took 3 bases from V and 11 from J; bases not matched to a gene: 17. CDR1 and CDR2 from the germline V gene are SGHTA and FQGNSA. This CDR3 has 17 residues. Sample-barcoded 5' priming and a J-beta primer mix drove a second PCR of roughly 7 to 11 cycles. Each CDR3 protein is one row after TCRdb ran MiXCR on the 5' RACE reads. The sample contains about 1.4 million distinct CDR3 sequences, around 55% of which appear only once. As to this clonotype: Antigen specificity is unknown.

No fewer than 7 million PBMCs went into each sample. Study-level points and caveats: Possibly, changes in expanded clonotypes were confounded because donor CMV status was unknown. Any conclusive comparison of naive versus antigen-experienced cells was prevented by using unsorted PBMCs. TCR beta diversity was tightly associated with the proportion of naive T cells.

The clonotype comes from a man aged 18 to 29 in good health. The chain joins TRBV7-2 to TRBJ2-5; 11 bases are a match to TRBD2. The sequencing input was blood. The CDR3 region has the DNA TGTGCCAGCAGCTTCCGTCTAGCGGGGGGCTGGAGAAATGAGCAGTACTTC. It is translated as CASSFRLAGGWRNEQYF.